This is a list of T cell receptor beta chains from one sample in a study of cytomegalovirus exposure and HLA in healthy donors. Profiled with immunoSEQ multiplex PCR; TCRdb holds only in-frame clones, not every one. Of some 150,000 clones in the sample, around 78% were seen once. Sequences were obtained from PBMCs. The receptor source for this set is a female donor in good health and CMV-seropositive. The CDR3 runs from the conserved cysteine through the conserved F or W. The D gene is left open where the match is weak. Rows may omit the clone size; those that give it use once, few, many or a size class.

few	TRBV2	TRBD1	15	TRBJ2-2	CASSDRTGVSGELFF	TGTGCCAGCAGTGATCGGACAGGGGTTTCCGGGGAGCTGTTTTTT
.	TRBV19	TRBD1	18	TRBJ2-6	CASSLTGAISSGANVLTF	TGTGCCAGTAGTTTGACAGGGGCCATCTCCTCTGGGGCCAACGTCCTGACTTTC
.	TRBV5-1	TRBD1	15	TRBJ1-5	CASSLTGGGNQPQHF	TGCGCCAGCAGCTTAACAGGGGGGGGAAATCAGCCCCAGCATTTT
.	TRBV5-1	.	15	TRBJ2-3	CASSTQGFRTDTQYF	TGCGCCAGCAGCACACAGGGTTTTCGCACAGATACGCAGTATTTT
.	TRBV6-6	TRBD1	15	TRBJ1-1	CASSYSGQGNTEAFF	TGTGCCAGCAGTTACTCGGGACAGGGGAACACTGAAGCTTTCTTT
.	TRBV2	.	14	TRBJ2-7	CASSLVPRSHEQYF	TGTGCCAGCAGTTTGGTACCGAGGTCCCACGAGCAGTACTTC
.	TRBV5-4	.	13	TRBJ2-7	CASSPRGAYEQYF	TGTGCCAGCAGCCCCCGGGGAGCCTACGAGCAGTACTTC
few	TRBV6-1	TRBD1	15	TRBJ2-2	CASIKGQGNAGELFF	TGTGCCAGCATAAAGGGACAGGGTAATGCCGGGGAGCTGTTTTTT
few	TRBV6-6	TRBD1	12	TRBJ2-1	CASSHGQDEQFF	TGTGCCAGCAGCCACGGACAGGATGAGCAGTTCTTC
few	TRBV10-3	.	14	TRBJ2-5	CAISESGREETQYF	TGTGCCATCAGTGAGTCCGGGAGAGAAGAGACCCAGTACTTC
once	TRBV7-9	.	15	TRBJ2-3	CSSSPSATSTDTQYF	TGTTCCAGCAGCCCTAGCGCCACTAGCACAGATACGCAGTATTTT
once	TRBV19	.	15	TRBJ1-1	CASSMDRNMNTEAFF	TGTGCCAGTAGTATGGACAGAAACATGAACACTGAAGCTTTCTTT
.	TRBV30	.	13	TRBJ2-5	CAWSVQGLETQYF	TGTGCCTGGAGTGTACAGGGTCTGGAGACCCAGTACTTC
.	TRBV30	TRBD1	13	TRBJ1-1	CAWRQGAGTEAFF	TGTGCCTGGAGGCAGGGGGCTGGGACTGAAGCTTTCTTT
.	TRBV6-5	TRBD1	15	TRBJ1-5	CASSLTGSGNQPQHF	TGTGCCAGCAGCCTGACAGGGAGTGGCAATCAGCCCCAGCATTTT
.	TRBV27	TRBD1	14	TRBJ2-5	CASKLQGGQETQYF	TGTGCCAGCAAACTACAGGGGGGACAAGAGACCCAGTACTTC
.	TRBV5-1	TRBD1	14	TRBJ1-1	CASSWDRQNTEAFF	TGCGCCAGCTCTTGGGACAGGCAGAACACTGAAGCTTTCTTT
.	TRBV13	.	12	TRBJ2-3	CASSSNSDTQYF	TGTGCCAGCAGCTCAAACTCAGATACGCAGTATTTT
.	TRBV6-5	.	14	TRBJ2-7	CASSDGTTPAEQYF	TGTGCCAGCAGTGACGGGACAACCCCGGCCGAGCAGTACTTC
.	TRBV18	TRBD1	15	TRBJ1-1	CASSKGAEMNTEAFF	TGTGCCAGCTCTAAGGGGGCAGAAATGAACACTGAAGCTTTCTTT
.	TRBV20-1	.	10	TRBJ1-6	CSAKTGTLHF	TGCAGTGCTAAAACCGGGACCCTCCACTTT
once	TRBV5-1	TRBD1	19	TRBJ1-3	CASSLDPPDRAFSGNTIYF	TGCGCCAGCAGCTTGGACCCCCCTGACAGGGCCTTCTCTGGAAACACCATATATTTT
.	TRBV29-1	TRBD1	15	TRBJ1-3	CSVDLQGATGNTIYF	TGCAGCGTTGACCTACAGGGGGCAACTGGAAACACCATATATTTT
.	TRBV5-1	.	13	TRBJ1-6	CASSPRVNSPLHF	TGCGCCAGCAGCCCACGGGTTAATTCACCCCTCCACTTT
.	TRBV11-2	.	16	TRBJ2-1	CASSVIATSSYNEQFF	TGTGCCAGCAGCGTTATAGCGACGAGCTCCTACAATGAGCAGTTCTTC
.	TRBV18	.	15	TRBJ1-6	CASSPFPARNSPLHF	TGTGCCAGCTCACCATTTCCGGCGAGGAATTCACCCCTCCACTTT
.	TRBV6-6	.	16	TRBJ1-3	CASSRDGLSSGNTIYF	TGTGCCAGCAGTAGAGACGGACTTAGCTCTGGAAACACCATATATTTT
.	TRBV10-3	TRBD2	19	TRBJ2-6	CAISDRGYSGSSGANVLTF	TGTGCCATCAGTGACAGGGGGTATAGCGGGAGCTCTGGGGCCAACGTCCTGACTTTC
.	TRBV19	TRBD2	18	TRBJ2-7	CASSIGGFGAGAGYEQYF	TGTGCCAGTAGTATAGGGGGCTTCGGGGCGGGAGCCGGTTACGAGCAGTACTTC
.	TRBV5-1	.	14	TRBJ2-1	CASSLVAGQDEQFF	TGCGCCAGCAGCTTGGTTGCAGGGCAGGATGAGCAGTTCTTC